This is a list of T cell receptor beta chains from one sample in a study of CD8+CD57+ T cells in acquired aplastic anemia. Each CDR3 protein is one row after TCRdb ran MiXCR on the reads. The sample carries about 200,000 distinct CDR3 sequences, approximately 35% recorded once. Input material: sorted CD4+, CD8+, or CD8+CD57+ T cells (not recorded which) from PBMCs. These receptors were obtained from a human donor in good health, serving as a control. The CDR3 runs from the conserved cysteine through the conserved F or W. A D gene is named only where the DNA matches it firmly. Not every row has a clone size; where given, it reads once, few, many or a size class.

TGTGCCACCAAGGCTAGCGCCGGGGAGCTGTTTTTT,CATKASAGELFF,.,TRBJ2-2,TRBV15,.
TGTGCCTGGACCGCAGGGGCGAACACTGAAGCTTTCTTT,CAWTAGANTEAFF,.,TRBJ1-1,TRBV30,.
TGTGCCAGCAGCCAAGATAATAGGGTCCAAGAGACCCAGTACTTC,CASSQDNRVQETQYF,.,TRBJ2-5,TRBV6-1,.
TGTGCCAGCAGCCCCCAAGCGGGGGGGCTGACAGATACGCAGTATTTT,CASSPQAGGLTDTQYF,TRBD2,TRBJ2-3,TRBV11-2,.
TGCGCCAGCAGCCGTTGGACTAGCAGATCAGATACGCAGTATTTT,CASSRWTSRSDTQYF,TRBD2,TRBJ2-3,TRBV4-1,.
TGTGCCAGCAGGTCCCAGGGATCGGCAACCTACGAGCAGTACTTC,CASRSQGSATYEQYF,.,TRBJ2-7,TRBV2,.
TGCAGTGCTATACCGACAGGGACCTACGAGCAGTACTTC,CSAIPTGTYEQYF,TRBD1,TRBJ2-7,TRBV20-1,many
TGTGCCAGCAGTTTAGGGGTCAGGGGGATTATACTAGCCAAAAACATTCAGTACTTC,CASSLGVRGIILAKNIQYF,TRBD1,TRBJ2-4,TRBV12-3/TRBV12-4,.
TGTGCCAGCAGCCCCGGACAGGGGGCGTTTGGAGGCTACACCTTC,CASSPGQGAFGGYTF,TRBD1,TRBJ1-2,TRBV14,few
TGTGCCAGCAGTTATGCTTCGGGGGCCCAAGAGACCCAGTACTTC,CASSYASGAQETQYF,.,TRBJ2-5,TRBV6-5,.
TGCAGTGTTCAACAGGGAGTTGAGCAGTTCTTC,CSVQQGVEQFF,.,TRBJ2-1,TRBV20-1,many
TGTGCCAGCGCGGACCGTTCACTCACAGATACGCAGTATTTT,CASADRSLTDTQYF,.,TRBJ2-3,TRBV2,many
TGTGCCAGCAGCTTAGTGGTATCCTCGACATCCCCCCAGCATTTT,CASSLVVSSTSPQHF,.,TRBJ1-5,TRBV7-2,many
TGCAGCGGACTTGGAGGCACAGATACGCAGTATTTT,CSGLGGTDTQYF,.,TRBJ2-3,TRBV29-1,many
TGTGCCAGCAGTGATGACAGGGGGCATTCACCCCTCCACTTT,CASSDDRGHSPLHF,TRBD1,TRBJ1-6,TRBV2,many
TGTGCCAGCAGTGCCACAGGGTCGGGTGAGCAGTTCTTC,CASSATGSGEQFF,.,TRBJ2-1,TRBV6-1,few
TGCAGCGTTGTGGTACCGGGACAGGCTCACAATGAGCAGTTCTTC,CSVVVPGQAHNEQFF,TRBD1,TRBJ2-1,TRBV29-1,few
TGTGCCATCAGTGAGCCTAGCGGGACAAGGGCCGCAGGGGAGCTGTTTTTT,CAISEPSGTRAAGELFF,TRBD2,TRBJ2-2,TRBV10-3,.
TGTGCCAGCAGTGCCGGACAGAGGGGGGTTGGCAATGAGCAGTTCTTC,CASSAGQRGVGNEQFF,.,TRBJ2-1,TRBV6-1,few
TGTGCCAGCGAACAGTTAGCCTATAATTCACCCCTCCACTTT,CASEQLAYNSPLHF,.,TRBJ1-6,TRBV7-9,many
TGCGCCAGCAGCTTGGACATTGGACCGGATACGCAGTATTTT,CASSLDIGPDTQYF,.,TRBJ2-3,TRBV5-1,.
TGTGCCATCGGGAGACAGGGGGACACCGGGGAGCTGTTTTTT,CAIGRQGDTGELFF,TRBD1,TRBJ2-2,TRBV10-3,many
TGCAGTGTTAGGGGGCGAGACAATGAGCAGTTCTTC,CSVRGRDNEQFF,TRBD1,TRBJ2-1,TRBV20-1,many
TGCAGTGCTAGGACAGGCGGGAACACTGAAGCTTTCTTT,CSARTGGNTEAFF,.,TRBJ1-1,TRBV20-1,many
TGTGCCAGCAGTAAGCGACTAATCAACTCCTACGAGCAGTACTTC,CASSKRLINSYEQYF,.,TRBJ2-7,TRBV12-3/TRBV12-4,many
TGTGCCAGCAGCTTAAGACAGGGAGGTCAGCCCCAGCATTTT,CASSLRQGGQPQHF,TRBD1,TRBJ1-5,TRBV7-2,.
TGTGCCAGCAGGCCTGAGGCAGGCCTGACCTACGAGCAGTACTTC,CASRPEAGLTYEQYF,.,TRBJ2-7,TRBV2,.
TGTGCCAGCAGTTCGACCCCGGGACTAGCGGGGCAAGAGGCCTACAATGAGCAGTTCTTC,CASSSTPGLAGQEAYNEQFF,TRBD2,TRBJ2-1,TRBV12-3/TRBV12-4,few